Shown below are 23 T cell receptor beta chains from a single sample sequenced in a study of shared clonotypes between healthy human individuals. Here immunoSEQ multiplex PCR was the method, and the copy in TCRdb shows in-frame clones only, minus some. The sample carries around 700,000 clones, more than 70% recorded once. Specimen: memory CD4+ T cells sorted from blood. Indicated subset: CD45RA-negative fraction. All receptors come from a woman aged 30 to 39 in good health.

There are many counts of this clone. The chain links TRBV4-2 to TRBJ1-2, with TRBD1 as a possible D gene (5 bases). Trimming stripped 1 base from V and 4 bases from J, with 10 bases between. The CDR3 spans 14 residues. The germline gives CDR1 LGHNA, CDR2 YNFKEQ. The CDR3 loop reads CASSQGGAGYGYTF. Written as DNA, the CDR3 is TGTGCCAGCAGCCAAGGGGGCGCCGGCTATGGCTACACCTTC.

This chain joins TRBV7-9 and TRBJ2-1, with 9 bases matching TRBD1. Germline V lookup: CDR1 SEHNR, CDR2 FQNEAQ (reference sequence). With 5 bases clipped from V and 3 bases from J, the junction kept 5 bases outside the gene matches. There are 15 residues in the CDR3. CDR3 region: CASSAGQGGYNEQFF. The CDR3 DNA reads TGTGCCAGCAGCGCGGGACAGGGCGGCTACAATGAGCAGTTCTTC.

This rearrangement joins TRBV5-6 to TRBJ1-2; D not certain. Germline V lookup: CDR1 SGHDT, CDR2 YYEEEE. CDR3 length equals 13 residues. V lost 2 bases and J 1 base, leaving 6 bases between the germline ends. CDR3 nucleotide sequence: TGTGCCAGCAGCTTTAAGGATAACTATGGCTACACCTTC. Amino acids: CASSFKDNYGYTF. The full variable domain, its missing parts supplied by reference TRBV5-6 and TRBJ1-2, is DAGVTQSPTHLIKTRGQQVTLRCSPKSGHDTVSWYQQALGQGPQFIFQYYEEEERQRGNFPDRFSGHQFPNYSSELNVNALLLGDSALYLCASSFKDNYGYTFGSGTRLTVV.

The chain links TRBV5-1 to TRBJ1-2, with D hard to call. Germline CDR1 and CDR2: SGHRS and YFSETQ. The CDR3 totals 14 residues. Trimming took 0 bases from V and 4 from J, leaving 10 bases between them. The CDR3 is CASSLAWGSYGYTF. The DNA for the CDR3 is TGCGCCAGCAGCTTGGCCTGGGGAAGCTATGGCTACACCTTC. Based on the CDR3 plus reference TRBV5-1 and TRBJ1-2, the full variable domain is KAGVTQTPRYLIKTRGQQVTLSCSPISGHRSVSWYQQTPGQGLQFLFEYFSETQRNKGNFPGRFSGRQFSNSRSEMNVSTLELGDSALYLCASSLAWGSYGYTFGSGTRLTVV.

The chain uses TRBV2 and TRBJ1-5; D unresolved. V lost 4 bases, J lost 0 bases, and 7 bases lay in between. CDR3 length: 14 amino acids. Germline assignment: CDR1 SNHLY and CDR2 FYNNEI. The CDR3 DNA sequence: TGTGCCAGCAGTGGACTGATTAGCAATCAGCCCCAGCATTTT. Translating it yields CASSGLISNQPQHF.

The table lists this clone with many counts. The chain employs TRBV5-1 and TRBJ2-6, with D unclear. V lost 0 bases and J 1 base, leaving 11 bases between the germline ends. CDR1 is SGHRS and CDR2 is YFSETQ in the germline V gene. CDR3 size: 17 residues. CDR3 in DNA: TGCGCCAGCAGCTTGGGCGTAACAGCGTCTGGGGCCAACGTCCTGACTTTC. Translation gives CASSLGVTASGANVLTF.

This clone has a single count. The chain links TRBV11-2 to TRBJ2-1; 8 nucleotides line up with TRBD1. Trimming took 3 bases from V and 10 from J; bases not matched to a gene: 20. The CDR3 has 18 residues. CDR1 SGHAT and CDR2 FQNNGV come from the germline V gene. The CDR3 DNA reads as TGTGCCAGCAGCTTTCAAACAGGGGGGCCTACCAATCCCGTCGAGCAGTTCTTC. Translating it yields CASSFQTGGPTNPVEQFF.

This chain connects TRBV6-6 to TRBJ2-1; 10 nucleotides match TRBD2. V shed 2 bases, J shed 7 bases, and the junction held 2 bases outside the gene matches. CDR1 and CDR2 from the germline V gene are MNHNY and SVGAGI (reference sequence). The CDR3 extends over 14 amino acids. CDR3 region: CASSYSGRGNEQFF. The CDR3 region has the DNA TGTGCCAGCAGTTACAGCGGGAGGGGGAATGAGCAGTTCTTC.

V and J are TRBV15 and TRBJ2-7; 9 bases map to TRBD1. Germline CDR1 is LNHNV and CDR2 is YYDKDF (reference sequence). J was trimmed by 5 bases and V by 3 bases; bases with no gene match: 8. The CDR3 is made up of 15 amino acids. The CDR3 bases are TGTGCCACCAGCAGTAAGGGACAGGGTTGGGACGAGCAGTACTTC. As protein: CATSSKGQGWDEQYF. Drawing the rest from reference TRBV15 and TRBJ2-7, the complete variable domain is DAMVIQNPRYQVTQFGKPVTLSCSQTLNHNVMYWYQQKSSQAPKLLFHYYDKDFNNEADTPDNFQSRRPNTSFCFLDIRSPGLGDTAMYLCATSSKGQGWDEQYFGPGTRLTVT.

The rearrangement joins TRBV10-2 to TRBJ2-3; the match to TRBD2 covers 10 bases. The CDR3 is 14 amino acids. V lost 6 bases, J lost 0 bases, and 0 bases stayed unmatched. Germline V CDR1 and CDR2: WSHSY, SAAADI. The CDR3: CASRTSGSTDTQYF. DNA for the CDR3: TGCGCCAGCAGGACTAGCGGGAGCACAGATACGCAGTATTTT.

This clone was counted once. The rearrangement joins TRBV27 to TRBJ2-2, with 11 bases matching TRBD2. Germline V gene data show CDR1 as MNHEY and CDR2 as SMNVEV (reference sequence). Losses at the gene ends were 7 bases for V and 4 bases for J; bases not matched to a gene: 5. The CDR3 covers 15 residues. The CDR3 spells CASKSSGRATGELFF. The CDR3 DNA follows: TGTGCCAGCAAGAGTAGCGGGAGGGCCACCGGGGAGCTGTTTTTT.

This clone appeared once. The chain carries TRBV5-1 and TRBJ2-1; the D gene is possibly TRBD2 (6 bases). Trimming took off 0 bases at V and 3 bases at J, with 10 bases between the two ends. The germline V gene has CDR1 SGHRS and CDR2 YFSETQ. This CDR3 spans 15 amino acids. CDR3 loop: CASSLASGVYNEQFF. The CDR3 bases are TGCGCCAGCAGCTTGGCTTCGGGGGTCTACAATGAGCAGTTCTTC.

CDR3 DNA: TGTGCCAGCAGCAGAGACAGGGAAAAGACCCAGTACTTC. It specifies CASSRDREKTQYF. The genes are TRBV21-1 and TRBJ2-5; the table's D call, TRBD1, has no DNA check behind it. TRBV21-1 counts as a pseudogene. The CDR3 has 13 amino acids.

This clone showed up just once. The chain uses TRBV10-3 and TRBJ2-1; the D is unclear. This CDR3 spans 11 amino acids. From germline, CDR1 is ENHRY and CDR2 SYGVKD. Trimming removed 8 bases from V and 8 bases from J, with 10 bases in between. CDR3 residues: CAIRGNDEQFF. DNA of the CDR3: TGTGCCATCCGTGGCAACGATGAGCAGTTCTTC.

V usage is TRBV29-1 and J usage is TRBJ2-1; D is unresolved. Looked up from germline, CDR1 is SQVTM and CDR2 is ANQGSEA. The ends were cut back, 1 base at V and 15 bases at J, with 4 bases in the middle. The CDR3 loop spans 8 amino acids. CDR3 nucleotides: TGCAGCGTTGAAGGTCCGTTCTTC. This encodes CSVEGPFF.

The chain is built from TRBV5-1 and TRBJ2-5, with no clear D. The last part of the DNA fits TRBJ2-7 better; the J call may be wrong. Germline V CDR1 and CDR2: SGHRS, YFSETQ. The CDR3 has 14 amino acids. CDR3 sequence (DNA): TGCGCCAGCAGCCCTTCGTCGACCTCCTACGAGCAGTACTTC. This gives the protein CASSPSSTSYEQYF.

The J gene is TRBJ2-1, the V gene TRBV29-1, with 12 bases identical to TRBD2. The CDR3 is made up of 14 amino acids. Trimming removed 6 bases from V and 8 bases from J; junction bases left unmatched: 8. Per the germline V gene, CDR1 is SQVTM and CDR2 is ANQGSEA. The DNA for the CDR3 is TGCAGCGTGCGATGGACTAGCGGGAATCATGAGCAGTTCTTC. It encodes CSVRWTSGNHEQFF.

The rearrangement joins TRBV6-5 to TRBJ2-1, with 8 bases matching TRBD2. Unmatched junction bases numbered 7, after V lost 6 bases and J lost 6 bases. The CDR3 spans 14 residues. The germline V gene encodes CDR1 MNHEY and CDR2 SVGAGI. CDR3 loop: CASSPGLEGNEQFF. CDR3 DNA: TGTGCCAGCAGCCCGGGACTAGAAGGCAATGAGCAGTTCTTC.

CDR3 bases: TGTGCCAGTAGTGACCTCGGAGGCGGGGACAATCAGCCCCAGCATTTT. It yields the protein CASSDLGGGDNQPQHF. The chain joins TRBV19 to TRBJ1-5; no definite D call. The CDR3 spans 16 residues. Per germline, CDR1 LNHDA and CDR2 SQIVND (reference sequence). Trimming left V 5 bases short and J 3 bases short, with 17 bases between.

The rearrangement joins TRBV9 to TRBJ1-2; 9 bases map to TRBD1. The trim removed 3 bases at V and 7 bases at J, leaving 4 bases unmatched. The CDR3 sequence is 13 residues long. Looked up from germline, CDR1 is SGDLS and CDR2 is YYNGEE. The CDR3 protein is CASSARDRAGYTF. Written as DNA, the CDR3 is TGTGCCAGCAGCGCCCGGGACAGGGCTGGCTACACCTTC.

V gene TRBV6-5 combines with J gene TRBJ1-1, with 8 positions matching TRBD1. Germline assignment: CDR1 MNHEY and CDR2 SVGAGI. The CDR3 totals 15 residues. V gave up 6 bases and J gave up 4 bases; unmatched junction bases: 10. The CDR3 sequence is CASSSAQGALTEAFF. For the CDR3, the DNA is TGTGCCAGCAGCAGCGCTCAGGGGGCGCTCACTGAAGCTTTCTTT.

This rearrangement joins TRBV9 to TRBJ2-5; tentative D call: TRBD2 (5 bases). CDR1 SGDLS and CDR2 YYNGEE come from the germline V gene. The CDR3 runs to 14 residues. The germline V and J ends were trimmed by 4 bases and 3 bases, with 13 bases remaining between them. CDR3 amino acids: CASSLGVEKETQYF. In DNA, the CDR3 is TGTGCCAGCAGCCTCGGGGTCGAAAAAGAGACCCAGTACTTC. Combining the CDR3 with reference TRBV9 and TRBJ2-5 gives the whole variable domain DSGVTQTPKHLITATGQRVTLRCSPRSGDLSVYWYQQSLDQGLQFLIQYYNGEERAKGNILERFSAQQFPDLHSELNLSSLELGDSALYFCASSLGVEKETQYFGPGTRLLVL.

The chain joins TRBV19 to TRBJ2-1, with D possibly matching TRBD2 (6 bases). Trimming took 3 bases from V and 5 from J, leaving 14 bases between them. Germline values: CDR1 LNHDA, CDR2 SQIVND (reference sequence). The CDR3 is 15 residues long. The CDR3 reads CASSMYGGVDNEQFF. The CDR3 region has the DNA TGTGCCAGTAGTATGTACGGAGGGGTGGACAATGAGCAGTTCTTC.